Reported below is one T cell receptor (beta chain). The data belong to a study of blood T cell repertoires in COVID-19. The CDR3 length is 15 residues. V dropped 0 bases and J dropped 2 bases, with 10 bases sitting between them. The germline CDR1 and CDR2 sequences are SGDLS and YYNGEE. Profiled with immunoSEQ multiplex PCR; TCRdb holds only in-frame clones, not every one. Here the sample spans 300,000 or so clones, 85% being singletons. This sequence was found in a woman aged 50 to 65 with active or convalescent COVID-19. The J gene is TRBJ2-3, the V gene TRBV9, with D possibly being TRBD1 (7 bases). Sequencing was carried out using peripheral blood. CDR3 coding DNA: TGTGCCAGCAGCGTAGGCAGGGGGGACACAGATACGCAGTATTTT. The encoded protein is CASSVGRGDTDTQYF.